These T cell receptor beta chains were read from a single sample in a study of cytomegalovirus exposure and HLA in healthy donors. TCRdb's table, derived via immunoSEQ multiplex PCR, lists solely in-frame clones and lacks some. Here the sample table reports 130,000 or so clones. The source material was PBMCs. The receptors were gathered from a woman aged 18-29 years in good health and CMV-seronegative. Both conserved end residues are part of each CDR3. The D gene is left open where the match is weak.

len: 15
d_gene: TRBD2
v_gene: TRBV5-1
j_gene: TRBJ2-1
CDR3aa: CASSSLAGGGNEQFF
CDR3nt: TGCGCCAGCAGCTCCCTAGCGGGAGGAGGCAATGAGCAGTTCTTC

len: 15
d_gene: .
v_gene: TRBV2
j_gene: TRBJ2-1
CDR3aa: CASSEEYSAVNEQFF
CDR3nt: TGTGCCAGCAGTGAAGAATACTCCGCTGTCAATGAGCAGTTCTTC

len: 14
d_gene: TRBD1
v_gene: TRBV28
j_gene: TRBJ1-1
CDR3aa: CASSDGGQGKEAFF
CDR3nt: TGTGCCAGCAGTGACGGGGGACAGGGTAAAGAAGCTTTCTTT

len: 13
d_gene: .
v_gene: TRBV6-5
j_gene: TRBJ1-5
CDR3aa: CASSQTENQPQHF
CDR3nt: TGTGCCAGCAGCCAGACAGAAAATCAGCCCCAGCATTTT

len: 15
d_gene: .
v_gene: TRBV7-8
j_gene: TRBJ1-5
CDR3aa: CASSLDGLSNQPQHF
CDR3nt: TGTGCCAGCAGCTTAGACGGGTTGAGCAATCAGCCCCAGCATTTT

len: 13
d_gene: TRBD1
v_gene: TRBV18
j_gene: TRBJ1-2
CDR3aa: CASSPLQGEGYTF
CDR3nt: TGTGCCAGCTCACCCTTACAGGGGGAAGGCTACACCTTC

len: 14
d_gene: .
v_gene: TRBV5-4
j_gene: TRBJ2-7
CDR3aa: CASSSKRSSYEQYF
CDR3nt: TGTGCCAGCAGCTCTAAGCGGAGCTCCTACGAGCAGTACTTC

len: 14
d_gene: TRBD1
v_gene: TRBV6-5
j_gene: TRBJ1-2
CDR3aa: CASSPGDRVYRYTF
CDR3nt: TGTGCCAGCAGTCCGGGGGACAGGGTCTATCGCTACACCTTC

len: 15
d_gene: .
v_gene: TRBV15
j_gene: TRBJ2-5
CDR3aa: CATSREGTIQETQYF
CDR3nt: TGTGCCACCAGCAGAGAGGGCACGATACAAGAGACCCAGTACTTC

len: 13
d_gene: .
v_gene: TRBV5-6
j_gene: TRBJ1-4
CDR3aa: CASSLLRGEKLFF
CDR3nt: TGTGCCAGCAGCTTGTTAAGGGGTGAAAAACTGTTTTTT

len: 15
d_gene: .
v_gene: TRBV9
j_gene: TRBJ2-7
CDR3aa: CASSVASSLGNEQYF
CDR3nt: TGTGCCAGCAGCGTAGCATCTAGCTTGGGAAACGAGCAGTACTTC

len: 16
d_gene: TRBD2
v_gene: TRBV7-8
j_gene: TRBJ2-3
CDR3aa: CASSLDPAGVSDTQYF
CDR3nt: TGTGCCAGCAGCTTAGATCCAGCGGGAGTTTCGGATACGCAGTATTTT

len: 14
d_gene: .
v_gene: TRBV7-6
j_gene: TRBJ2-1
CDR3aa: CASSLRLGLDEQFF
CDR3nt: TGTGCCAGCAGCTTAAGACTAGGTCTAGATGAGCAGTTCTTC

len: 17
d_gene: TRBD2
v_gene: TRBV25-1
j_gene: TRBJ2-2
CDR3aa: CASSEASGRAWSGELFF
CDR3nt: TGTGCCAGCAGTGAGGCTAGCGGGAGGGCCTGGAGCGGGGAGCTGTTTTTT

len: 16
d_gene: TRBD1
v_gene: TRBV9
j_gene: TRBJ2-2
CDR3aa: CASSARQGENTGELFF
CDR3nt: TGTGCCAGCAGCGCCAGACAGGGGGAAAACACCGGGGAGCTGTTTTTT

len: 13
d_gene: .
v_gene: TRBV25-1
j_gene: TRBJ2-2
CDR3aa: CASSMRNTGELFF
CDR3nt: TGTGCCAGCAGTATGCGGAACACCGGGGAGCTGTTTTTT

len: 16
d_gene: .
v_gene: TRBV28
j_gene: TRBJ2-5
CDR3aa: CASSFWGEAIKETQYF
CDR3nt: TGTGCCAGCAGTTTCTGGGGAGAGGCAATAAAAGAGACCCAGTACTTC

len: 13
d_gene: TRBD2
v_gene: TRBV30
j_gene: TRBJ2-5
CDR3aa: CAWSSEGGETQYF
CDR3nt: TGTGCCTGGAGTTCCGAGGGAGGGGAGACCCAGTACTTC

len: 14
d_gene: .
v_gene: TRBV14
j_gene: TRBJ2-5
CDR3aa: CASSTRLVQETQYF
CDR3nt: TGTGCCAGCAGCACCCGACTAGTACAAGAGACCCAGTACTTC

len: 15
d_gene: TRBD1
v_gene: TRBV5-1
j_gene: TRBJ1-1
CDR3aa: CASSSFRQGNTEAFF
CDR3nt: TGCGCCAGCAGCTCCTTTCGACAGGGGAACACTGAAGCTTTCTTT

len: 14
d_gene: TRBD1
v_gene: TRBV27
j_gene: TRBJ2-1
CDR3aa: CASNRDRGLNEQFF
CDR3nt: TGTGCCAGCAACCGGGACAGGGGGCTTAATGAGCAGTTCTTC

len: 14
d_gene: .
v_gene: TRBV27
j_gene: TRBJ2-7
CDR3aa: CASRPRETDYEQYF
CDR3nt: TGTGCCAGCAGGCCCCGGGAGACGGATTACGAGCAGTACTTC

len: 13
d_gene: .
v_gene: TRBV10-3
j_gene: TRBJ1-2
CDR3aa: CASGRETNYGYTF
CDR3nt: TGTGCCAGCGGACGGGAAACTAACTATGGCTACACCTTC

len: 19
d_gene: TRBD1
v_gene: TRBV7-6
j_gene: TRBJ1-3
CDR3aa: CASSLGFYTGGYSGNTIYF
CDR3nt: TGTGCCAGCAGCTTAGGTTTTTACACAGGGGGTTACTCTGGAAACACCATATATTTT

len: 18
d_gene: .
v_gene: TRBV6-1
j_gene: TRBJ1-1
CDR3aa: CASSEGLFGGARNTEAFF
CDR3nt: TGTGCCAGCAGTGAAGGTCTATTTGGGGGGGCACGGAACACTGAAGCTTTCTTT

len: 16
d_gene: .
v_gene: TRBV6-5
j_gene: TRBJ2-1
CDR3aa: CASSYGSASSYNEQFF
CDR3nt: TGTGCCAGCAGTTACGGTAGCGCTAGCTCCTACAATGAGCAGTTCTTC

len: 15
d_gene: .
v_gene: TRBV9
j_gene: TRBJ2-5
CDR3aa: CASSTTASGQETQYF
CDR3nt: TGTGCCAGCAGCACGACAGCGTCCGGTCAAGAGACCCAGTACTTC

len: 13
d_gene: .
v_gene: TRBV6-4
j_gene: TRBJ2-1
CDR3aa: CASSAGELNEQFF
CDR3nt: TGTGCCAGCAGCGCAGGTGAGCTCAATGAGCAGTTCTTC

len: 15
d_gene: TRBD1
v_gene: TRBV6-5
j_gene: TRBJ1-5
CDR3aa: CASSWDRAGTQPQHF
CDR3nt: TGTGCCAGCAGCTGGGACAGGGCCGGCACTCAGCCCCAGCATTTT